The present T cell receptor (beta chain) was sequenced within a study of T cells after yellow fever vaccination. Regarding the study as a whole: It was a weaker secondary response, yet one that peaked faster, at day 5 versus 15. Abundant bulk-derived clonotypes could contaminate FACS-sorted repertoires.

The CDR3 length is 11 residues. V lost 8 bases and J lost 5, with 9 bases in between. The germline V gene has CDR1 ENHRY and CDR2 SYGVKD. TCRdb re-analysed the 5' RACE reads in MiXCR, keeping a single row per CDR3 protein. The repertoire holds 40,000 to 50,000 distinct CDR3 sequences, with over 5.5% as singletons. The specimen was PBMCs, either bulk or a sorted T-cell subset (CD4+, CD8+, memory, or dextramer-sorted; not recorded which), collected 45 days after the yellow fever booster vaccination. The chain is built from TRBV10-3 and TRBJ2-5; D unclear. This receptor was identified in a man between 25 and 39 years old who received the YFV17D yellow fever vaccine. This chain's CDR3 is CAIAAAETQYF. The CDR3 nucleotides read TGTGCCATCGCGGCGGCTGAGACCCAGTACTTC.